The TCR beta chain described here comes from a study of blood T cell repertoires in COVID-19 (dated by TCRdb to about 2020). General notes on the study: Samples from collaborators originated in the United States, Italy and Spain and spanned both the acute and convalescent phases of COVID-19. The material from the prospective study consisted of cDNA or gDNA derived from T cells, B-cell-depleted T cells, or PBMCs. Subjects who had been exposed to COVID-19, were actively infected with it, or had recovered from it provided the deeply sampled blood TCRbeta repertoires that made up the dataset. A freely available public database, intended as a resource for researchers studying the immune response to SARS-CoV-2, is where the repertoires were released. The samples were drawn from the first 160 participants of the ongoing ImmuneRACE study and from 1,254 subjects provided by 6 global collaborators. Sample metadata almost always included a de-identified subject ID, COVID-19 status, age in years and sex. Where HLA class I and class II types were available, the types were taken from metadata supplied by the sample provider, not from assay-based typing. Here is what the overall study found, with its caveats: The amount of clinical and demographic metadata varied by source and participant and was provided uncurated.

This clone has a single count. There is no known antigen for this receptor. No base quality values were provided; no much bigger clone lies one nucleotide off. TCRbeta CDR3 regions were amplified from genomic DNA using the immunoSEQ Assay, a bias-controlled multiplex PCR. In the source study's methods: Nucleated cell counts per sample were estimated from amplification of reference gene primers within the assay. Sequence reads were collapsed and filtered to measure the absolute abundance of every unique TCRbeta CDR3 rearrangement. For each sample, productive Simpson clonality was calculated as the square root of Simpson's diversity index over productive rearrangements. The clones in this table, taken by TCRdb from immuneACCESS, are in-frame only. Not every clone is retained; where verified, under half of the shortfall comes from an unresolved V gene, and the cause of the rest is unknown. That table is the source of V, J and clone size, and D and trimming were worked out from the DNA. For this sample the table gives 100,000 to 120,000 clones, of which roughly 80% were detected only once. Of the sample, approximately 19% falls within the top ten clones.

Whole blood was collected in K2EDTA tubes by collaborating institutions according to the institutions' own protocols. For TCRbeta analysis, collaborator samples were shipped as frozen whole blood, as isolated PBMCs, or as DNA extracted from either sample type. There are 15 amino acids in the CDR3, from cysteine to phenylalanine inclusive. The kept DNA is CDR3 alone, 45 bases in frame from the first base. Via the germline V gene (reference sequence), CDR1 is WNHNN and CDR2 SYGVQD. A distance of 14 bases separates the germline ends of V and J, which lose 6 bases and 3 bases respectively. In this chain, TRBV10-1 is recombined with TRBJ1-4; TRBD1 is a weak D gene call, 6 bases matching. This TCR derives from a woman between 65 and 79 years old with acute or convalescent COVID-19. The sequencing sample was made of peripheral blood. The CDR3 corresponds to CASRGQCNSNEKLFF. The sequenced DNA is TGCGCCAGCAGAGGACAGTGCAACTCTAATGAAAAACTGTTTTTT.